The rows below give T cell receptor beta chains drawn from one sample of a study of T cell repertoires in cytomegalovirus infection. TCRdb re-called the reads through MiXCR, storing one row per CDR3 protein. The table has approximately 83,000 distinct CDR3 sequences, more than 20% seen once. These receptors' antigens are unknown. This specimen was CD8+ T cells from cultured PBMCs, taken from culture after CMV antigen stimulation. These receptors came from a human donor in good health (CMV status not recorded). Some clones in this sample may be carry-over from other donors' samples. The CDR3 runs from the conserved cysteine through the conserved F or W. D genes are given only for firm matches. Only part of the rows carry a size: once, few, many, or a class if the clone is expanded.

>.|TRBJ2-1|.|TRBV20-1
CSARSLVGGLANNEQFF
TGCAGTGCTAGATCGTTAGTAGGGGGACTGGCTAACAATGAGCAGTTCTTC
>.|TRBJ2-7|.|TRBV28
CASSLLTAEEQYF
TGTGCCAGCAGTCTATTGACCGCTGAAGAGCAGTACTTC
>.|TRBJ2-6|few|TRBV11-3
CASSPGANVLTF
TGTGCCAGCAGCCCTGGGGCCAACGTCCTGACTTTC
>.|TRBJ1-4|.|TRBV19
CASSLGGATNEKLFF
TGTGCCAGTAGCCTCGGGGGCGCAACTAATGAAAAACTGTTTTTT
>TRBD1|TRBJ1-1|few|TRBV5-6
CASSLGRGYTEAFF
TGTGCCAGCAGCTTGGGCAGGGGGTATACTGAAGCTTTCTTT
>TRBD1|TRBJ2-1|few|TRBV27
CASTKTGVHNEQFF
TGTGCCAGCACCAAAACAGGGGTCCACAATGAGCAGTTCTTC
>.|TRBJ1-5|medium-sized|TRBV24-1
CATSDSARDFSF
TGTGCCACCAGTGATTCAGCCCGGGACTTTTCCTTT
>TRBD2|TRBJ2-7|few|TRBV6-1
CASSETSGGAKEQYF
TGTGCCAGCAGTGAGACTAGCGGGGGGGCCAAGGAGCAGTACTTC
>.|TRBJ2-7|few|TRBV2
CASSDSPGRDRGSSRRYEQYF
TGTGCCAGCAGCGACTCACCTGGGCGGGACCGGGGAAGTTCGCGGAGGTACGAGCAGTACTTC
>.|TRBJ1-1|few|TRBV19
CASKWREGSTEAFF
TGTGCCAGTAAATGGCGCGAGGGAAGCACTGAAGCTTTCTTT
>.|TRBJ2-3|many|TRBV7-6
CASSTQEADTQYF
TGTGCCAGCAGCACACAGGAGGCAGATACGCAGTATTTT
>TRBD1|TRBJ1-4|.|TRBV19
CASSQGIATNEKLFF
TGTGCCAGCTCACAGGGGATTGCAACTAATGAAAAACTGTTTTTT
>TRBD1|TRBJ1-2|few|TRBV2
CANRGTAPYGYTF
TGTGCCAACCGCGGGACAGCCCCCTATGGCTACACCTTC
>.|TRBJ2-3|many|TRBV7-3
CASSPPGSDTQYF
TGTGCCAGCAGCCCCCCGGGATCAGATACGCAGTATTTT
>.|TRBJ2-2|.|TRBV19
CASSNGRTELFF
TGTGCCAGTAGTAACGGCCGAACGGAGCTGTTTTTT
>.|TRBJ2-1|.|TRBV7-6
CASSKSSYNEQFF
TGTGCCAGCAGCAAGAGCTCCTACAATGAGCAGTTCTTC
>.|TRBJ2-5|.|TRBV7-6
CASSRPGETQYF
TGTGCCAGCAGCCGCCCAGGAGAGACCCAGTACTTC
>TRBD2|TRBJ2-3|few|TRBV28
CASSLELAGTDTQYF
TGTGCCAGCAGTTTAGAGCTAGCGGGGACAGATACGCAGTATTTT
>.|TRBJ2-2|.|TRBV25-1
CASSEEAGTTGELFF
TGTGCCAGCAGTGAGGAGGCAGGGACCACCGGGGAGCTGTTTTTT
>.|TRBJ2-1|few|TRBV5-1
CASSLSSGGSYNEQFF
TGCGCCAGCAGCTTATCCAGCGGCGGCTCCTACAATGAGCAGTTCTTC
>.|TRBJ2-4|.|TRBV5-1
CASSPRLVGVTKNIQYF
TGCGCCAGCAGCCCGCGTTTGGTCGGGGTAACCAAAAACATTCAGTACTTC
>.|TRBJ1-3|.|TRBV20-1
CSATKGGNTIYF
TGCAGTGCTACAAAGGGTGGAAACACCATATATTTT
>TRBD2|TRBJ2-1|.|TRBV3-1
CASSQDRAGVFNEQFF
TGTGCCAGCAGCCAAGATCGTGCGGGAGTCTTTAATGAGCAGTTCTTC
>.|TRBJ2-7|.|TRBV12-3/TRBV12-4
CASSQSEMQYF
TGTGCCAGCAGCCAAAGTGAAATGCAGTACTTC
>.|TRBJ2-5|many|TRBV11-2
CASSLGPGPRETQYF
TGTGCCAGCAGCCTCGGGCCGGGGCCACGGGAGACCCAGTACTTC
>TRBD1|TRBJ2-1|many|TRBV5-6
CASSVEDRNEQFF
TGTGCCAGCAGCGTCGAGGACAGGAATGAGCAGTTCTTC
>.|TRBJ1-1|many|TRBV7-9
CASSLGVGDAEAFF
TGTGCCAGCAGCTTAGGAGTCGGGGATGCTGAAGCTTTCTTT
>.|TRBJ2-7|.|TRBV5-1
CASSWGMGRQETYEQYF
TGCGCCAGCAGCTGGGGTATGGGCCGACAGGAAACCTACGAGCAGTACTTC
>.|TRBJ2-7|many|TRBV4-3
CASSQGLVGPYEQYF
TGCGCCAGCAGCCAAGGGTTAGTTGGCCCCTACGAGCAGTACTTC
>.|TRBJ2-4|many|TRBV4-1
CASSHPGAGPGQNIQYF
TGCGCCAGCAGCCATCCGGGAGCAGGCCCCGGGCAAAACATTCAGTACTTC
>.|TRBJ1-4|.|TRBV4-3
CASSQQVIIGEKLFF
TGCGCCAGCAGCCAGCAGGTGATCATCGGTGAAAAACTGTTTTTT
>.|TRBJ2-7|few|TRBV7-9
CASSLVRYEEYF
TGTGCCAGCAGCTTAGTGCGGTACGAGGAGTACTTC
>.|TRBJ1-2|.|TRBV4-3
CASSQDPGQYGYTF
TGCGCCAGCAGCCAAGATCCAGGACAGTATGGCTACACCTTC
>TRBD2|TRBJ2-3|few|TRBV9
CASSVGGRGPDTQYF
TGTGCCAGCAGCGTAGGCGGGAGGGGACCAGATACGCAGTATTTT
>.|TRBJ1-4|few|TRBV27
CASSFRGADPNEKLFF
TGTGCCAGCAGTTTTAGGGGGGCCGATCCTAATGAAAAACTGTTTTTT
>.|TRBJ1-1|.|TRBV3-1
CASSQLRGPRGPTEAFF
TGTGCCAGCAGCCAACTGCGGGGACCCCGGGGACCCACTGAAGCTTTCTTT
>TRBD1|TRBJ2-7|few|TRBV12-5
CASGPGQGRSYEQYF
TGTGCTAGTGGTCCAGGACAGGGTAGGTCCTACGAGCAGTACTTC
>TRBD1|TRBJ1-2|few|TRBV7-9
CASRTGSVPFNYGYTF
TGTGCCAGCAGGACAGGGAGCGTACCCTTTAACTATGGCTACACCTTC
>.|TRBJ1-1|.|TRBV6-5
CASRRTGFGNTEAFF
TGTGCCAGCAGAAGGACGGGGTTCGGGAACACTGAAGCTTTCTTT
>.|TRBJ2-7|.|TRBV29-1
CSVESGVREQYF
TGCAGCGTTGAATCAGGGGTAAGGGAGCAGTACTTC
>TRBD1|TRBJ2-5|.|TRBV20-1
CSARDPGPQGVTQYF
TGCAGTGCTAGAGATCCGGGACCACAGGGGGTGACCCAGTACTTC
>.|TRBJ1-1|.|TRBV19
CASSIGAGSTEAFF
TGTGCCAGTAGTATAGGCGCAGGGAGCACTGAAGCTTTCTTT
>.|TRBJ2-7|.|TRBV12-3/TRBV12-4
CASSLVGDGFYEQYF
TGTGCCAGCAGTTTAGTTGGGGACGGCTTCTACGAGCAGTACTTC
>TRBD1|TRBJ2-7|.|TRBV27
CASSLSASTGGWGEQYF
TGTGCCAGCAGTTTATCTGCGTCGACAGGGGGCTGGGGCGAGCAGTACTTC
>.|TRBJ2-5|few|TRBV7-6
CASSPHSVPQETQYF
TGTGCCAGCAGCCCCCACAGTGTACCCCAAGAGACCCAGTACTTC